Each of the 22 T cell receptor beta chains below was sequenced from the same sample in a study of T-cell memory formation after mild COVID-19. TCRdb called the 5' RACE reads again in MiXCR, with one record for every CDR3 protein. The data hold about 290,000 distinct CDR3 sequences, with approximately 15% observed a single time. Sequencing input: PBMCs or a T cell subset sorted from them (not recorded which). All receptors come from a man aged 18 to 30 who had mild COVID-19 (a few samples of this study predate the infection). Cell type and time point are not known.

The sample holds a few counts of this clonotype. J is TRBJ1-2 and V is TRBV4-2; 8 bases are shared with TRBD1. The germline gives CDR1 LGHNA, CDR2 YNFKEQ. V dropped 4 bases and J dropped 5; count of bases not matched to a gene: 12. The CDR3 is made up of 16 amino acids. DNA of the CDR3: TGTGCCAGCAGCCCAGAACAGGGGGTCAGCCTTTATGGCTACACCTTC. Translation gives CASSPEQGVSLYGYTF.

The chain joins TRBV6-5 to TRBJ1-6, with D unresolved. The length of the CDR3 is 15 residues. Germline V lookup: CDR1 MNHEY, CDR2 SVGAGI. The V end was cut by 0 bases, the J end by 8 bases, with 11 bases between. CDR3 amino acids: CASSYSGMWDSPLHF. The CDR3 region has the DNA TGTGCCAGCAGTTACTCGGGGATGTGGGATTCACCCCTCCACTTT.

In its sample, this clonotype was seen many times. The chain links TRBV12-3 or TRBV12-4 to TRBJ1-5; maybe TRBD1 (5 bases). This CDR3 is built from 14 residues. V was cut by 3 bases and J by 6 bases, with 12 bases left in between. Written as DNA, the CDR3 is TGTGCCAGCAGTTTTCGTACTGGGGGTCAGCCCCAGCATTTT. Amino acid sequence: CASSFRTGGQPQHF.

In this sample, this clonotype turned up a few times. The chain recombines TRBV20-1 with TRBJ2-7, with D hard to call. Trimming cost V 3 bases and J 0 bases, with 9 bases left between them. The CDR3 runs 13 residues. CDR1 and CDR2 from the germline V gene are DFQATT and SNEGSKA (reference sequence). The CDR3 nucleotides read TGCAGTGCTAGGACGGTTAGCTCCTACGAGCAGTACTTC. Translation: CSARTVSSYEQYF.

This clonotype turned up a few times. This chain joins TRBV6-5 and TRBJ1-4, with 8 bases that match TRBD1. V was clipped by 0 bases and J by 7 bases; unmatched bases: 4. There are 15 residues in the CDR3. Germline V gene data show CDR1 as MNHEY and CDR2 as SVGAGI. The CDR3 here is CASSYSGRGREKLFF. The CDR3 coding sequence is TGTGCCAGCAGTTACTCGGGCAGGGGGCGTGAAAAACTGTTTTTT.

This clonotype was seen many times. The chain uses TRBV20-1 and TRBJ2-5, with D uncertain. This CDR3 has 11 amino acids. Germline V CDR1 and CDR2: DFQATT, SNEGSKA (reference sequence). V lost 6 bases and J lost 5, with 10 bases in between. The CDR3 DNA reads as TGCAGTGCGCGTATGGGGGAGACCCAGTACTTC. It specifies CSARMGETQYF.

The CDR3 here is CASSLTGNSYEQYF. The CDR3 bases are TGCGCCAGCAGCTTGACAGGGAACTCCTACGAGCAGTACTTC. The gene calls are TRBV5-1 and TRBJ2-7; D possibly corresponds to TRBD1 (6 bases). V was clipped by 1 base and J by 0 bases, with 8 bases between them. CDR1 and CDR2 (germline): SGHRS, YFSETQ. The CDR3 consists of 14 residues.

The V call is TRBV20-1, the J call TRBJ1-1; 7 nucleotides align to TRBD1. V gave up 1 base and J gave up 6 bases; unmatched junction bases: 8. The germline V gene encodes CDR1 DFQATT and CDR2 SNEGSKA (reference sequence). This CDR3 has 14 amino acids. DNA for the CDR3: TGCAGTGCTAGAGGCGACAGGGACGACCCTGAAGCTTTCTTT. Translated, it gives CSARGDRDDPEAFF.

This clonotype was seen repeatedly, ten times or more. The chain links TRBV5-1 to TRBJ1-6; D is unresolved. Trimming left V 0 bases short and J 8 bases short, with 6 bases between. Germline V gives CDR1 SGHRS, CDR2 YFSETQ. CDR3 size: 13 residues. CDR3 residues: CASSLDTDSPLHF. The CDR3 bases are TGCGCCAGCAGCTTGGATACAGATTCACCCCTCCACTTT. The variable domain in full, with the rest retrieved from reference TRBV5-1 and TRBJ1-6, is KAGVTQTPRYLIKTRGQQVTLSCSPISGHRSVSWYQQTPGQGLQFLFEYFSETQRNKGNFPGRFSGRQFSNSRSEMNVSTLELGDSALYLCASSLDTDSPLHFGNGTRLTVT.

As DNA, the CDR3 is TGCAGTGCTAGGTTGAGGACTTATCAGCCCCAGCATTTT. This codes for CSARLRTYQPQHF. The J gene is TRBJ1-5, the V gene TRBV20-1; no clear D. V lost 3 bases and J 5 bases, leaving 11 bases between the germline ends. Germline lookup yields CDR1 DFQATT and CDR2 SNEGSKA (reference sequence). The CDR3 sequence is 13 residues long.

This clonotype was found a few times. The V and J genes are TRBV5-1 and TRBJ2-5; no firm D call. CDR3 length: 12 residues. V was trimmed by 3 bases and J by 3 bases, leaving 6 bases between them. CDR1 and CDR2 from the germline V gene are SGHRS and YFSETQ. The CDR3 is CASSYDEETQYF. The CDR3 DNA sequence: TGCGCCAGCAGCTATGATGAAGAGACCCAGTACTTC.

The chain recombines TRBV11-2 with TRBJ2-3; possibly TRBD1 or TRBD2 for D (5 bases each). The germline gives CDR1 SGHAT, CDR2 FQNNGV. The CDR3 loop spans 16 amino acids. Trimming removed 0 bases at V and 3 bases at J, with 13 bases between. CDR3 in amino acids: CASSLESGPGTDTQYF. The CDR3 DNA reads TGTGCCAGCAGCTTAGAATCAGGGCCGGGAACAGATACGCAGTATTTT.

This clonotype was counted a few times. CDR3 residues: CSAPGWGVDQPQHF. The CDR3 DNA reads as TGCAGTGCCCCAGGATGGGGGGTGGATCAGCCCCAGCATTTT. The rearrangement links TRBV20-1 to TRBJ1-5; TRBD1 is a possible D gene (5 bases). This CDR3 has 14 amino acids. Germline lookup yields CDR1 DFQATT and CDR2 SNEGSKA (reference sequence). V dropped 6 bases and J dropped 5 bases, with 17 bases sitting between them.

This clonotype was found a few times. This chain uses TRBV6-5 with TRBJ2-3; 7 positions match TRBD1. Germline V CDR1 and CDR2: MNHEY, SVGAGI. The CDR3 contains 14 residues. After removal of 6 bases from V and 1 base from J, the junction contained 4 bases not matched to a gene. The CDR3: CASSRTGRTDTQYF. Written as DNA, the CDR3 is TGTGCCAGCAGCCGGACAGGCCGCACAGATACGCAGTATTTT.

This sequence joins TRBV18 and TRBJ1-4, with D uncertain. Looked up from germline, CDR1 is KGHSH and CDR2 is LQKENI. The CDR3 extends over 14 amino acids. The V end lost 6 bases, the J end lost 5 bases, and 13 bases lay between the germline ends. The CDR3 DNA reads as TGTGCCAGCTCTCCAAATAGGCAAAATGAAAAACTGTTTTTT. Translation gives CASSPNRQNEKLFF.

The V and J genes are TRBV5-1 and TRBJ2-2, with 10 bases matching TRBD2. The CDR3 contains 16 residues. V gave up 1 base and J gave up 6 bases; unmatched junction bases: 6. CDR1 and CDR2 (germline): SGHRS, YFSETQ. The CDR3 here is CASSLSSGGPPGELFF. The DNA of the CDR3 is TGCGCCAGCAGCTTGAGTAGCGGGGGGCCGCCCGGGGAGCTGTTTTTT.

The rearrangement links TRBV18 to TRBJ1-1, with D uncertain. Looked up from germline, CDR1 is KGHSH and CDR2 is LQKENI. The CDR3 contains 13 residues. V lost 2 bases and J 5 bases, leaving 9 bases between the germline ends. This CDR3 reads CASSPSERTEAFF. The CDR3 DNA reads as TGTGCCAGCTCACCATCTGAGAGGACTGAAGCTTTCTTT.

This clonotype was picked up a small number of times. CDR3: CSARATGPNQPQHF. CDR3 nucleotide sequence: TGCAGTGCTAGGGCGACAGGTCCCAATCAGCCCCAGCATTTT. V is TRBV20-1 and J is TRBJ1-5, with D possibly matching TRBD1 (6 bases). Trimming took 3 bases from V and 3 from J, leaving 12 bases between them. Germline values: CDR1 DFQATT, CDR2 SNEGSKA (reference sequence). The CDR3 covers 14 residues.

V gene TRBV7-2 combines with J gene TRBJ2-7; 7 bases match TRBD2. Germline lookup yields CDR1 SGHTA and CDR2 FQGNSA. The V gene end was trimmed by 0 bases and the J gene end by 7 bases; junction bases not matched to a gene: 6. The CDR3 length is 14 residues. The CDR3 sequence: CASSLALGGSEQYF. The CDR3 DNA reads TGTGCCAGCAGCTTAGCGCTGGGAGGGAGTGAGCAGTACTTC.

The genes are TRBV7-8 and TRBJ2-1; D could derive from TRBD1 or TRBD2 (5 bases each). CDR3 length: 16 residues. The germline V and J ends were trimmed by 0 bases and 7 bases, with 16 bases remaining between them. CDR1 is SGHVS, CDR2 FQNEAQ, per germline. This chain's CDR3 is CASSLAGGSSRNEQFF. The CDR3 nucleotides read TGTGCCAGCAGCTTAGCTGGGGGAAGTTCGAGGAATGAGCAGTTCTTC. The entire variable domain, with the rest obtained from reference TRBV7-8 and TRBJ2-1, is as follows: GAGVSQSPRYKVAKRGQDVALRCDPISGHVSLFWYQQALGQGPEFLTYFQNEAQLDKSGLPSDRFFAERPEGSVSTLKIQRTQQEDSAVYLCASSLAGGSSRNEQFFGPGTRLTVL.

The chain recombines TRBV11-3 with TRBJ2-1; 9 positions agree with TRBD1. The CDR3 spans 13 residues. V was pared by 8 bases and J by 12 bases, with 11 bases of the junction left unmatched. Germline assignment: CDR1 SGHNT and CDR2 YENEEA. The CDR3 region is CASSQGAQLSQFF. The DNA for the CDR3 is TGTGCCAGCTCACAGGGGGCCCAGTTATCGCAGTTCTTC.

This clonotype occurred many times. The V call is TRBV4-2, the J call TRBJ2-3; 7 bases match TRBD2. CDR1 LGHNA and CDR2 YNFKEQ come from the germline V gene. The CDR3 is 16 amino acids. With 1 base clipped from V and 0 bases from J, the junction kept 4 bases outside the gene matches. CDR3 coding DNA: TGTGCCAGCAGCCAAGGGAATAGCGGGAGCACAGATACGCAGTATTTT. It yields the protein CASSQGNSGSTDTQYF.